This entry is about one T cell receptor (beta chain). Its antigen is not identified. These data belong to a study of Ad26.COV2.S vaccination and SARS-CoV-2 variants. Study at large: The trial was COV1001 and the donor's arm was Ad26.COV2.S.

Study findings and constraints: Placebo recipients showed lower spike-specific TCR breadth than vaccinees.

Generated by immunoSEQ multiplex PCR, the TCRdb table keeps only in-frame clones and is missing some. The sample includes about 680,000 clones, roughly nine tenths of them seen just once. V was clipped by 7 bases and J by 4 bases, with 10 bases between them. This CDR3 is 13 amino acids long. Germline CDR1 and CDR2: MNHEY and SVGAGI. Treatment defined: around 19 received Ad26.COV2.S at low or high dose, single or two shots; about five received placebo; per-sample allocation not given. It was on day 63 after the first vaccine or placebo injection that samples were taken. The input for sequencing was peripheral blood, taken in a trial of Ad26.COV2.S vaccine versus placebo. The chain employs TRBV6-5 and TRBJ2-2; D possibly corresponds to TRBD2 (5 bases). This sequence was found in a person between 18 and 65 years old who received the Ad26.COV2.S COVID-19 vaccine or a placebo. The CDR3 DNA reads TGTGCCAGCATCGACTATGTCACCGGGGAGCTGTTTTTT. This translates into CASIDYVTGELFF.